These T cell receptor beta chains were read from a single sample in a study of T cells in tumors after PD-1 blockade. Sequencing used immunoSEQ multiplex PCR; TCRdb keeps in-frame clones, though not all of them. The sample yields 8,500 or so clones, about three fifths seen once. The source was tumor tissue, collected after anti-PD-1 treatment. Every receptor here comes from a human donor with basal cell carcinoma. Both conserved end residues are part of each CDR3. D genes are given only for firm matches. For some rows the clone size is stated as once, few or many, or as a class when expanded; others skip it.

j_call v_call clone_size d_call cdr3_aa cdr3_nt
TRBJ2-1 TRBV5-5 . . CASSLWALYNEQFF TGTGCCAGCAGCTTGTGGGCCCTTTACAATGAGCAGTTCTTC
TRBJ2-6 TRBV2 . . CANPPHMGYSGANVLTF TGTGCCAACCCCCCCCATATGGGCTACTCTGGGGCCAACGTCCTGACTTTC
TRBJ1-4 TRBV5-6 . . CASSLARANEKLFF TGTGCCAGCAGCTTGGCCAGGGCCAATGAAAAACTGTTTTTT
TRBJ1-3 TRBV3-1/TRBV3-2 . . CASSQRVAAGNTIYF TGTGCCAGCAGCCAGCGGGTAGCTGCTGGAAACACCATATATTTT
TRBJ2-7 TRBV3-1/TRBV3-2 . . CASSPLTGYEQYF TGTGCCAGCAGCCCCTTAACGGGCTACGAGCAGTACTTC
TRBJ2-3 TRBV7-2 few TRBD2 CASSLGGLYTDTQYF TGTGCCAGCAGCTTAGGGGGACTATACACAGATACGCAGTATTTT
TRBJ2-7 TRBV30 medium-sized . CAWSVKVLSYEQYF TGTGCCTGGAGTGTAAAGGTCCTCTCCTACGAGCAGTACTTC
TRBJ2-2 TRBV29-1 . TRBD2 CRAPRASGGGNTGELFF TGCCGCGCTCCGCGAGCTAGCGGGGGGGGGAACACCGGGGAGCTGTTTTTT
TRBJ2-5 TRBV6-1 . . CASSERDLKETQYF TGTGCCAGCAGTGAACGGGACTTAAAAGAGACCCAGTACTTC
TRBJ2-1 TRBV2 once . CASSDPGAGGRNEQFF TGTGCCAGCAGTGACCCAGGGGCCGGGGGGAGAAATGAGCAGTTCTTC
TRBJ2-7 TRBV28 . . CASSPPWTAYEQYF TGTGCCAGCAGTCCCCCCTGGACAGCCTACGAGCAGTACTTC
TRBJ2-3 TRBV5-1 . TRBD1 CASSSKSGTDADTQYF TGCGCCAGCAGCTCAAAATCCGGGACAGATGCAGATACGCAGTATTTT
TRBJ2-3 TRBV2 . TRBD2 CASSEMRGALTDTQYF TGTGCCAGCAGTGAAATGCGGGGGGCCCTCACAGATACGCAGTATTTT
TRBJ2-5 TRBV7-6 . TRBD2 CASSLVTAGGRETQYF TGTGCCAGCAGCTTAGTAACAGCGGGGGGGAGGGAGACCCAGTACTTC
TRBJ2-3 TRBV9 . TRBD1 CASSVSGTGETDTQYF TGTGCCAGCAGCGTCTCCGGGACAGGGGAGACAGATACGCAGTATTTT
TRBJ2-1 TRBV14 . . CASSQDQGYNEQFF TGTGCCAGCAGCCAAGATCAGGGGTACAATGAGCAGTTCTTC
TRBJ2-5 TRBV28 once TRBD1 CASSLRLQGPQETQYF TGTGCCAGCAGTTTGCGCCTACAGGGGCCCCAAGAGACCCAGTACTTC
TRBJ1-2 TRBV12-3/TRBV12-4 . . CASRWGPAAGYTF TGTGCCAGCCGCTGGGGACCGGCGGCTGGCTACACCTTC
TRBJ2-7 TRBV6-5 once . CASSYSDISYEQYF TGTGCCAGCAGTTACTCTGATATCTCCTACGAGCAGTACTTC
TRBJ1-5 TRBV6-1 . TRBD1 CASSEGQGGTNQPQHF TGTGCCAGCAGTGAAGGGCAGGGGGGGACGAATCAGCCCCAGCATTTT
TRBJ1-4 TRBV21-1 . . CASSHLPLGQGGGATNEKLFF TGTGCCAGCAGCCACTTGCCCCTTGGACAGGGGGGGGGTGCAACTAATGAAAAACTGTTTTTT
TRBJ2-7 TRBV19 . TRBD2 CASSPLGAGDEQYF TGTGCCAGTAGTCCTCTTGGAGCGGGAGATGAGCAGTACTTC
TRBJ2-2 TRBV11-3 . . CASSDVGNTGELFF TGTGCCAGCAGCGACGTGGGGAACACCGGGGAGCTGTTTTTT
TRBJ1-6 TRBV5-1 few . CASSSSGPGSPLHF TGCGCCAGCAGCTCGTCCGGACCTGGTTCACCCCTCCACTTT
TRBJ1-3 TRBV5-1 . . CASSLVGSGNTIYF TGCGCCAGCAGCTTAGTAGGCTCTGGAAACACCATATATTTT
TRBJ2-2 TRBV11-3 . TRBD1 CASSSSRTGKNTGELFF TGTGCCAGCAGCTCTTCCCGGACAGGGAAGAACACCGGGGAGCTGTTTTTT
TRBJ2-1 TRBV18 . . CASSPLVEGQGEQFF TGTGCCAGCTCACCACTAGTGGAGGGGCAAGGTGAGCAGTTCTTC